Listed below are T cell receptor beta chains from one sample, sequenced in a study of Graves' ophthalmopathy and Graves' hyperthyroidism. TCRdb analysed the multiplex PCR reads with MiXCR anew, one entry per CDR3 protein. The sample records about 1.1 million distinct CDR3 sequences, around a third being singletons. The sequencing sample was made of peripheral blood or thyroid tissue (not recorded which). Receptors were obtained from an adult man with Graves' hyperthyroidism. The CDR3 runs from the conserved cysteine through the conserved F or W. Fields, in order: CDR3 protein, CDR3 DNA, clone size, J gene, V gene, D gene. A D gene is named only where the DNA matches it firmly. The listing skips clone size in some rows; elsewhere it reads once, few, many or a size class.

CASAGRRLGELFF	TGCGCCAGCGCTGGGAGACGTCTAGGGGAGCTGTTTTTT	NA	TRBJ2-2	TRBV5-1	NA
CSARDPREGLRGANVLTF	TGCAGTGCTAGAGACCCGCGGGAGGGGCTGAGAGGGGCCAACGTCCTGACTTTC	few	TRBJ2-6	TRBV20-1	TRBD2
CASTTTGARGYTF	TGTGCCAGCACCACGACAGGGGCTAGAGGCTACACCTTC	many	TRBJ1-2	TRBV28	TRBD1
CSAEGGLAGAEQYF	TGCAGCGCTGAGGGGGGACTAGCGGGAGCCGAGCAGTACTTC	many	TRBJ2-7	TRBV29-1	TRBD2
CASSTRQGYETQYF	TGTGCCAGTAGTACCAGACAGGGATACGAGACCCAGTACTTC	few	TRBJ2-5	TRBV19	TRBD1
CAISESSRIGELFF	TGTGCCATCAGTGAGTCATCGCGGATCGGGGAGCTGTTTTTT	many	TRBJ2-2	TRBV10-3	NA
CSVVGTSGRETQYF	TGCAGCGTTGTAGGGACTAGCGGGCGGGAGACCCAGTACTTC	NA	TRBJ2-5	TRBV29-1	TRBD2
CATSSSLAAPVETQYF	TGTGCCACCAGCAGCAGTTTAGCGGCCCCCGTGGAGACCCAGTACTTC	NA	TRBJ2-5	TRBV15	NA
CASSSHDYEQYF	TGTGCCAGCAGTTCACATGACTACGAGCAGTACTTC	few	TRBJ2-7	TRBV12-3/TRBV12-4	NA
CSARGPGNTGELFF	TGCAGTGCTAGGGGCCCAGGGAACACCGGGGAGCTGTTTTTT	few	TRBJ2-2	TRBV20-1	NA
CASSVESSYNEQFF	TGTGCCAGCAGCGTAGAGTCTTCCTACAATGAGCAGTTCTTC	NA	TRBJ2-1	TRBV9	NA
CASSQGRNRVGTEAFF	TGCGCCAGCAGCCAAGGAAGGAACAGGGTAGGCACTGAAGCTTTCTTT	many	TRBJ1-1	TRBV4-1	NA
CATEGQRAYEQYF	TGTGCCACCGAGGGACAGAGGGCCTACGAGCAGTACTTC	NA	TRBJ2-7	TRBV10-3	TRBD1
CASREHRGWAEAFF	TGTGCCAGCAGGGAGCACAGGGGTTGGGCTGAAGCTTTCTTT	many	TRBJ1-1	TRBV7-8	TRBD1
CASSSSVGPLYGYTF	TGTGCCAGCAGTTCTTCTGTCGGGCCACTCTATGGCTACACCTTC	many	TRBJ1-2	TRBV12-3/TRBV12-4	NA
CSVEALRGAGEQYF	TGCAGCGTTGAAGCCTTGAGGGGGGCGGGCGAGCAGTACTTC	many	TRBJ2-7	TRBV29-1	NA
CASSLDGQGTYEQYF	TGTGCCAGCAGTTTAGACGGACAGGGTACCTACGAGCAGTACTTC	NA	TRBJ2-7	TRBV12-3/TRBV12-4	TRBD1
CASSLERAMNQPQHF	TGTGCCAGCAGCCTGGAAAGGGCCATGAATCAGCCCCAGCATTTT	NA	TRBJ1-5	TRBV25-1	NA
CASSHPEISGSHEQYF	TGTGCCAGCAGCCACCCGGAGATTAGCGGGAGCCACGAGCAGTACTTC	many	TRBJ2-7	TRBV7-3	TRBD2
CASRPRTGAAYEQYF	TGTGCCAGCAGACCCCGGACAGGGGCAGCCTACGAGCAGTACTTC	NA	TRBJ2-7	TRBV12-3/TRBV12-4	TRBD1
CASSLEGTVNYGYTF	TGTGCCAGCAGCTTAGAAGGGACAGTAAACTATGGCTACACCTTC	many	TRBJ1-2	TRBV7-9	TRBD1
CASSLGGITTYEQYF	TGTGCCAGCAGCTTAGGGGGAATTACGACCTACGAGCAGTACTTC	NA	TRBJ2-7	TRBV7-9	NA
CARQVYYITGHGYAF	TGTGCCAGACAGGTATACTATATTACTGGTCATGGCTACGCCTTC	NA	TRBJ1-2	TRBV7-6	NA
CASSPSGKTEAFF	TGTGCCAGCTCACCCTCGGGGAAGACTGAAGCTTTCTTT	NA	TRBJ1-1	TRBV18	NA
CASKSEGASSYEQYF	TGTGCCAGCAAATCCGAGGGGGCCTCCTCCTACGAGCAGTACTTC	many	TRBJ2-7	TRBV2	TRBD1
CASGPEETQYF	TGCGCCAGCGGGCCCGAAGAGACCCAGTACTTC	many	TRBJ2-5	TRBV5-1	NA
CASSRGHSGNTIYF	TGTGCCAGCAGCCGGGGACACTCTGGAAACACCATATATTTT	NA	TRBJ1-3	TRBV14	NA
CASRGQGSSYEQYF	TGTGCCAGTCGGGGACAGGGGTCATCCTACGAGCAGTACTTC	many	TRBJ2-7	TRBV19	TRBD1
CASSPTTNTEAFF	TGTGCCAGCAGCCCAACAACGAACACTGAAGCTTTCTTT	many	TRBJ1-1	TRBV7-9	NA
CASSRRGRTYGYTF	TGTGCCAGCAGTAGGAGGGGGCGTACCTATGGCTACACCTTC	few	TRBJ1-2	TRBV6-5	TRBD1
CASSSWTDNYGGYTF	TGCGCCAGCAGCTCCTGGACAGACAACTATGGTGGCTACACCTTC	many	TRBJ1-2	TRBV5-1	NA
CASSQEGNYYEQYF	TGTGCCAGCAGCCAAGAGGGCAATTACTACGAGCAGTACTTC	NA	TRBJ2-7	TRBV4-2	NA
CASSQEDTQPLETQYF	TGCGCCAGCAGCCAGGAAGACACCCAACCATTGGAGACCCAGTACTTC	many	TRBJ2-5	TRBV4-3	NA
CASSSNNEQFF	TGTGCCAGCAGCTCTAACAATGAGCAGTTCTTC	NA	TRBJ2-1	TRBV11-1	NA
CASSLEGQGRSEQYF	TGTGCCAGCAGCTTAGAAGGACAGGGGAGGAGCGAGCAGTACTTC	few	TRBJ2-7	TRBV13	TRBD1
CASSEFPGRDIYF	TGTGCCAGCAGTGAATTCCCGGGGCGGGACATATATTTT	NA	TRBJ1-3	TRBV25-1	NA
CASSLFGTGRETQYF	TGTGCCAGCAGTTTATTCGGGACAGGGAGAGAGACCCAGTACTTC	NA	TRBJ2-5	TRBV28	TRBD1
CASSQINRERAFF	TGTGCCAGCAGCCAAATAAACAGGGAACGTGCTTTCTTT	many	TRBJ1-1	TRBV14	NA